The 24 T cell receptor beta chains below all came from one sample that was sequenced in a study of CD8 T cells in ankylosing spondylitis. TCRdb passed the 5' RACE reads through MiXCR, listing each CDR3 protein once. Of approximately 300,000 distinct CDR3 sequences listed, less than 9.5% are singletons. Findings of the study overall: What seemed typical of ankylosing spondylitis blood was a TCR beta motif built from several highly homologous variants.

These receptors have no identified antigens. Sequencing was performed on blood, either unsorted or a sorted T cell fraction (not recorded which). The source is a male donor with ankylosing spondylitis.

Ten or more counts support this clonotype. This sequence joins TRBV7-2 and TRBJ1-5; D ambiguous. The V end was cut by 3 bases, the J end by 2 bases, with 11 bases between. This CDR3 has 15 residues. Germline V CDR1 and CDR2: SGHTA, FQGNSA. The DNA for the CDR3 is TGTGCCAGCAGCTTTGGCGTGGCGGGCAATCAGCCCCAGCATTTT. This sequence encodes CASSFGVAGNQPQHF.

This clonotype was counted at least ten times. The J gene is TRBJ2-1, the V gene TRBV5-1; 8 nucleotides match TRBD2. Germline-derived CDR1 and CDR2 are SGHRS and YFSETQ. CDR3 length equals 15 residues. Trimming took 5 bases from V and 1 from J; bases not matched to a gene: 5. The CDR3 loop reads CASRMSSGSYNEQFF. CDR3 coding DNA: TGCGCCAGCAGAATGTCTAGCGGGTCCTACAATGAGCAGTTCTTC.

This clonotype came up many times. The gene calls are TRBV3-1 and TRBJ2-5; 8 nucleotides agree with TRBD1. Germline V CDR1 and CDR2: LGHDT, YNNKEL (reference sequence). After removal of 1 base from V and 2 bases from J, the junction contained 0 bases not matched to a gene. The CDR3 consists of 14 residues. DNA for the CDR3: TGTGCCAGCAGCCAAGGGACAGGGCAAGAGACCCAGTACTTC. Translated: CASSQGTGQETQYF.

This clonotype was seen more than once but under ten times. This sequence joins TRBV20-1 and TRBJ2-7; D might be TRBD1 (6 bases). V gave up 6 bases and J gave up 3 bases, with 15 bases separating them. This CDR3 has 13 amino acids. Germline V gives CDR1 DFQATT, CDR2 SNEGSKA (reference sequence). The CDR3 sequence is CSALGQYGYEQYF. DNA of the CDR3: TGCAGTGCCCTCGGACAGTACGGCTACGAGCAGTACTTC.

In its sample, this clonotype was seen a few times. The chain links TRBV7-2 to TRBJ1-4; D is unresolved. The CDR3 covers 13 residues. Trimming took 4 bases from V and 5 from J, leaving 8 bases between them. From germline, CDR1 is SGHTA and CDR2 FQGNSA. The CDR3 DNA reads TGTGCCAGCAGCTATTCCCGGAATGAAAAACTGTTTTTT. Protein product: CASSYSRNEKLFF.

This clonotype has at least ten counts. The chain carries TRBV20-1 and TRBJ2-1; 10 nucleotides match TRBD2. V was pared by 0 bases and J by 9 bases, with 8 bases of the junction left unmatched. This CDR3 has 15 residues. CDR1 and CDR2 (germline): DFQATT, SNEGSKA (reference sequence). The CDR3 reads CSARDLLAGYGEQFF. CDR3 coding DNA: TGCAGTGCTAGAGATTTACTAGCGGGGTATGGTGAGCAGTTCTTC.

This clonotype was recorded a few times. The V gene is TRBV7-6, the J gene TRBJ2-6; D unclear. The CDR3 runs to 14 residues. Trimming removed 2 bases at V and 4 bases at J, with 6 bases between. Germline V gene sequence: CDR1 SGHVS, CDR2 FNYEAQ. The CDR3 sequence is CASSLFSGANVLTF. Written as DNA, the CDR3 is TGTGCCAGCAGCTTATTCTCCGGGGCCAACGTCCTGACTTTC.

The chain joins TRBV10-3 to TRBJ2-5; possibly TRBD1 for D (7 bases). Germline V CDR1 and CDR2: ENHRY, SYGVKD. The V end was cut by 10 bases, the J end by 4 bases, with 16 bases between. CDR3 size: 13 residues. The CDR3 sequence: CATGGGASETQYF. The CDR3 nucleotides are TGTGCCACCGGAGGGGGCGCATCAGAGACCCAGTACTTC.

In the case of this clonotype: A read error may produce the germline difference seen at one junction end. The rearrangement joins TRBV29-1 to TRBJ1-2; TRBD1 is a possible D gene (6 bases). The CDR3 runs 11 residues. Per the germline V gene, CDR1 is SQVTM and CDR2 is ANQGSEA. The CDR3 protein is CSVGAEGQKIF. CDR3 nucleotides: TGCAGCGTGGGTGCCGAGGGACAAAAGATCTTC.

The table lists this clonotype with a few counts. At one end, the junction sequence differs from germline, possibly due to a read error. The DNA for the CDR3 is TGTGCCAGCCGTTTCTCCCACAATGAGCAGTTCTTC. Residues: CASRFSHNEQFF. V gene TRBV2 combines with J gene TRBJ2-1; unclear D gene. Germline V lookup: CDR1 SNHLY, CDR2 FYNNEI. The length of the CDR3 is 12 residues.

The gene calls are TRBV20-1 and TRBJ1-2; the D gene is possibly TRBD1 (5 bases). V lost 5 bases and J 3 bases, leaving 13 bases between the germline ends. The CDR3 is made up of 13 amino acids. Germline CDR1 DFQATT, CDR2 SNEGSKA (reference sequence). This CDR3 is CSALFREHYGYTF. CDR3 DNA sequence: TGCAGTGCTTTATTCAGGGAACACTATGGCTACACCTTC.

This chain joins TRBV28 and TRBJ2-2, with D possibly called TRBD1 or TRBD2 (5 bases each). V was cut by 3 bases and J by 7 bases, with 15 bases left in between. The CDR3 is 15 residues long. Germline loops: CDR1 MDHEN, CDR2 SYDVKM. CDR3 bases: TGTGCCAGCAGTTTGTTTGGGGCTGCGGGCGGGGAGCTGTTTTTT. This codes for CASSLFGAAGGELFF.

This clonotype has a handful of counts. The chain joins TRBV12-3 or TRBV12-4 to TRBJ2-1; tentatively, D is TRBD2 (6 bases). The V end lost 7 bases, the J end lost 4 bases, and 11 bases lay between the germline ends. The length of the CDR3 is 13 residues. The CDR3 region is CASILGGYNEQFF. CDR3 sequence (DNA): TGTGCCAGCATCCTGGGGGGATACAATGAGCAGTTCTTC.

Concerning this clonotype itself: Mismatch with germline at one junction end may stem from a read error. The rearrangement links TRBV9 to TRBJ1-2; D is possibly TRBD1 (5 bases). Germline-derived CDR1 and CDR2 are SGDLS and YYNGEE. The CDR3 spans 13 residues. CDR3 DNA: TGTGCCAGCAGCGTGACAGTTGCATATGACTACACCTTC. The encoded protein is CASSVTVAYDYTF.

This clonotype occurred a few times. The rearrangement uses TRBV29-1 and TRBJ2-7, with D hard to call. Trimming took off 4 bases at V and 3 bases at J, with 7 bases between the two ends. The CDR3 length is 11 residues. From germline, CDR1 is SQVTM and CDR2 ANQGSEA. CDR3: CSVATDYEQYF. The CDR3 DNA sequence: TGCAGCGTTGCCACGGACTACGAGCAGTACTTC.

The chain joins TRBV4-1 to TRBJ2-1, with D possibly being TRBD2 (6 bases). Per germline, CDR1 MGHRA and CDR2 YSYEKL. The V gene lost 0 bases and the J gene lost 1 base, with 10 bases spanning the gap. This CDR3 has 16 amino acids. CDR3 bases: TGCGCCAGCAGCCAAGATTGGAGCGGGTCCTACAATGAGCAGTTCTTC. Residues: CASSQDWSGSYNEQFF.

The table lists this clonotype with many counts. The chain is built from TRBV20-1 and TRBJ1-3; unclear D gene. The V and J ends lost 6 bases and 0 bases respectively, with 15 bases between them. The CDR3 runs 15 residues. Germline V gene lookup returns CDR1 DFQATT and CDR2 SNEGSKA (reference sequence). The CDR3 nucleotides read TGCAGTGCCAGAAGGACGGTGAGCTCTGGAAACACCATATATTTT. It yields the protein CSARRTVSSGNTIYF.

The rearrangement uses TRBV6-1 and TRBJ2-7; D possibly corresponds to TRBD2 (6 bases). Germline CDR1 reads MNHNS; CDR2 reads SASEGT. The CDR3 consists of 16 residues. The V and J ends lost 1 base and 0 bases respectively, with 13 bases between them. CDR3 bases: TGTGCCAGCAGTGAAGGTTTTAGCGGAAGCTCCTACGAGCAGTACTTC. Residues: CASSEGFSGSSYEQYF.

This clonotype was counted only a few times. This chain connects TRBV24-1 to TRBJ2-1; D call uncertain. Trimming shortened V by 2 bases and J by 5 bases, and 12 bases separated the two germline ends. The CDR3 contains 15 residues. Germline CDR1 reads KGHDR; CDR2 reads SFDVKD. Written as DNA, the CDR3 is TGTGCCACCAGTGATTCAGGCCGGAACAACAATGAGCAGTTCTTC. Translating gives CATSDSGRNNNEQFF.

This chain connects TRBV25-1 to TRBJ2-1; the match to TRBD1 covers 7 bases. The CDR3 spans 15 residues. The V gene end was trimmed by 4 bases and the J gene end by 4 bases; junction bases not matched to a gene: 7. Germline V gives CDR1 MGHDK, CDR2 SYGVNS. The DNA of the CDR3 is TGTGCCAGCAGTGGCCTGGGACAGCCTTACAATGAGCAGTTCTTC. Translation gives CASSGLGQPYNEQFF.

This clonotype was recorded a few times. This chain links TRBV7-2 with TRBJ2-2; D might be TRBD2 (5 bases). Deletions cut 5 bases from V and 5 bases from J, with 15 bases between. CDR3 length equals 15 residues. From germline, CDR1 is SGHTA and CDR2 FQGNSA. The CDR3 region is CASSKLVSSTGELFF. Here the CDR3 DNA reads TGTGCCAGCAGCAAACTAGTATCGAGTACCGGGGAGCTGTTTTTT.

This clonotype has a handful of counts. The CDR3 loop is CASRTGGFGYTF. The CDR3, as DNA: TGTGCCAGCAGAACAGGGGGCTTCGGCTACACCTTC. The gene calls are TRBV6-5 and TRBJ1-2; 9 bases agree with TRBD1. This CDR3 comprises 12 residues. Trimming cost V 6 bases and J 8 bases; bases outside gene matches: 4. Germline-derived CDR1 and CDR2 are MNHEY and SVGAGI.

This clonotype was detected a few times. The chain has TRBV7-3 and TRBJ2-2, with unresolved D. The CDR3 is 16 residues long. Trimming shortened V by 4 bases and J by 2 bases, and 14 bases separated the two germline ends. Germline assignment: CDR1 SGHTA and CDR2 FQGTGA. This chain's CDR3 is CASSSPRPDNTGELFF. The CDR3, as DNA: TGTGCCAGCAGCTCCCCCCGGCCAGATAACACCGGGGAGCTGTTTTTT.

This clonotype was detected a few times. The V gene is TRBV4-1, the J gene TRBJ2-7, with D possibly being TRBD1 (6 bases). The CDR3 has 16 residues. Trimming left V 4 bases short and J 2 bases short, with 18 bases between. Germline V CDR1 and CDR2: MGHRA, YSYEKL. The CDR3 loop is CASSPPLGDRPYEQYF. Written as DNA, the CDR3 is TGCGCCAGCAGCCCGCCGTTAGGTGACAGGCCCTACGAGCAGTACTTC.